The 22 T cell receptor beta chains below were found in one sample sequenced in a study of cytomegalovirus exposure and HLA in healthy donors (dated by TCRdb to the late 2010s). The library was prepared using the immunoSEQ multiplex PCR assay. For the multiplex PCR, a mixture combining 60 forward primers for TCR Vbeta segments and 13 reverse primers for TCR Jbeta segments was used. TCRdb obtained this table from immuneACCESS and retained in-frame rearrangements with V and J assigned. These tables miss some clones; where compared with another copy, unresolved V genes account for less than half of the shortfall, and the remainder is unexplained. Present in this sample are around 180,000 clones, about 88% of which were seen just once. The ten largest clones capture around 1.5% of the sample. The sample taken for sequencing was PBMCs. The receptors shown here come from a woman under 30 in good health and CMV-seronegative.

This chain joins TRBV19 and TRBJ1-1; 8 bases are shared with TRBD1. CDR1 and CDR2 from the germline V gene are LNHDA and SQIVND (reference sequence). V dropped 7 bases and J dropped 7; count of bases not matched to a gene: 11. The CDR3 extends over 14 amino acids. The CDR3 here is CASTLTGEVSEAFF. DNA for the CDR3: TGTGCCAGTACCCTGACAGGGGAGGTTAGTGAAGCTTTCTTT.

This clone was found once. This chain links TRBV5-4 with TRBJ2-2; 7 bases fit TRBD1. V shed 4 bases, J shed 1 base, and the junction held 7 bases outside the gene matches. Germline V gene data show CDR1 as SGHNT and CDR2 as YYREEE (reference sequence). The CDR3 is 16 residues long. This CDR3 reads CASSAHRGLNTGELFF. In DNA form, the CDR3 reads TGTGCCAGCAGCGCACACAGGGGCTTGAACACCGGGGAGCTGTTTTTT.

This clone has just a few counts. The rearrangement joins TRBV5-1 to TRBJ1-4, with 7 bases aligning to TRBD1. J lost 4 bases, V lost 4 bases, and 7 bases had no gene match. This CDR3 is 15 amino acids long. CDR1 SGHRS and CDR2 YFSETQ come from the germline V gene. The CDR3: CASSPGTANNEKLFF. CDR3 DNA sequence: TGCGCCAGCAGCCCGGGGACAGCAAATAATGAAAAACTGTTTTTT. The full variable domain, in which reference TRBV5-1 and TRBJ1-4 provide the parts outside the CDR3, is KAGVTQTPRYLIKTRGQQVTLSCSPISGHRSVSWYQQTPGQGLQFLFEYFSETQRNKGNFPGRFSGRQFSNSRSEMNVSTLELGDSALYLCASSPGTANNEKLFFGSGTQLSVL.

The chain is built from TRBV10-3 and TRBJ2-1; TRBD2 matches at 10 bases. V lost 7 bases to trimming and J lost 8 bases; unmatched junction nucleotides: 11. This CDR3 spans 15 amino acids. Germline V lookup: CDR1 ENHRY, CDR2 SYGVKD. This CDR3 reads CAIKKLAGIGDEQFF. The DNA for the CDR3 is TGTGCCATCAAAAAACTAGCGGGAATTGGGGATGAGCAGTTCTTC.

This clone has only one observation. Here the CDR3 reads CASSSPRGGQTYEQYF. In nucleotides, the CDR3 is TGTGCCAGCAGTTCCCCCCGGGGGGGTCAGACCTACGAGCAGTACTTC. The chain employs TRBV28 and TRBJ2-7; 8 bases map to TRBD2. Germline V gives CDR1 MDHEN, CDR2 SYDVKM. V trimming: 4 bases; J trimming: 2 bases; junction bases outside the gene matches: 10. The CDR3 is 16 amino acids.

The rearrangement uses TRBV28 and TRBJ1-3; no clear D gene. V lost 9 bases and J lost 4, with 10 bases in between. The CDR3 sequence is 12 residues long. Looked up from germline, CDR1 is MDHEN and CDR2 is SYDVKM. Here the CDR3 DNA reads TGTGCCAGTAACTCGGGAGGAAACACCATATATTTT. Protein: CASNSGGNTIYF.

The chain is built from TRBV14 and TRBJ1-4; maybe TRBD1 (6 bases). The germline V gene has CDR1 SGHDN and CDR2 FVKESK. V lost 4 bases to trimming and J lost 3 bases, with 9 bases between them. The CDR3 loop spans 14 amino acids. CDR3 in DNA: TGTGCCAGCAGCCTGGACAGCTCTAATGAAAAACTGTTTTTT. As protein: CASSLDSSNEKLFF. Full variable domain (rest looked up from reference TRBV14 and TRBJ1-4): EAGVTQFPSHSVIEKGQTVTLRCDPISGHDNLYWYRRVMGKEIKFLLHFVKESKQDESGMPNNRFLAERTGGTYSTLKVQPAELEDSGVYFCASSLDSSNEKLFFGSGTQLSVL.

This chain links TRBV27 with TRBJ2-6, with 9 bases fitting TRBD1. V shed 2 bases, J shed 0 bases, and the junction held 5 bases outside the gene matches. From germline, CDR1 is MNHEY and CDR2 SMNVEV (reference sequence). The CDR3 extends over 18 amino acids. For the CDR3, the DNA is TGTGCCAGCAGTTTACTCGGACAGGGGAGCTCTGGGGCCAACGTCCTGACTTTC. Translating gives CASSLLGQGSSGANVLTF.

The V call is TRBV6-5, the J call TRBJ1-1, with a weak D call TRBD1 (5 bases). V lost 0 bases and J lost 5, with 13 bases in between. Germline V lookup: CDR1 MNHEY, CDR2 SVGAGI. The CDR3 is 15 residues long. The CDR3 reads CASSYSSGRGTEAFF. The CDR3 bases are TGTGCCAGCAGTTACTCTTCGGGGCGGGGGACTGAAGCTTTCTTT.

The chain has TRBV4-1 and TRBJ1-6; D is ambiguous. Per germline, CDR1 MGHRA and CDR2 YSYEKL. Between the trimmed V and J ends, which lost 6 bases and 10 bases, there was a span of 10 bases. The CDR3 runs 12 residues. The CDR3 loop is CASSHQESPLHF. The CDR3 DNA reads as TGCGCCAGCAGTCACCAGGAATCACCCCTCCACTTT.

This clone was detected only once. The chain is built from TRBV28 and TRBJ1-6; TRBD1 agrees at 8 bases. J was trimmed by 7 bases and V by 3 bases; bases with no gene match: 2. This CDR3 is 14 amino acids long. CDR1 MDHEN and CDR2 SYDVKM come from the germline V gene. The CDR3 sequence: CASSFGQGNSPLHF. CDR3 nucleotides: TGTGCCAGCAGTTTCGGACAGGGAAATTCACCCCTCCACTTT.

The chain has TRBV19 and TRBJ2-3, with TRBD2 matching over 11 bases. CDR3 length: 15 residues. CDR1 and CDR2 from the germline V gene are LNHDA and SQIVND (reference sequence). After removal of 3 bases from V and 5 bases from J, the junction contained 4 bases not matched to a gene. The CDR3 here is CASSMTSGVGDTQYF. The CDR3 nucleotides are TGTGCCAGTAGTATGACTAGCGGGGTGGGAGATACGCAGTATTTT.

The CDR3 loop reads CAWRLQVNTEAFF. The CDR3 nucleotides are TGTGCCTGGAGACTACAGGTGAACACTGAAGCTTTCTTT. The chain carries TRBV30 and TRBJ1-1; maybe TRBD1 (5 bases). CDR3 length: 13 amino acids. CDR1 and CDR2 (germline): GTSNPN, SVGIG (reference sequence). Deletions cut 3 bases from V and 0 bases from J, with 8 bases between.

V usage is TRBV4-2 and J usage is TRBJ1-1; the match to TRBD1 covers 7 bases. Germline loops: CDR1 LGHNA, CDR2 YNFKEQ. Losses at the gene ends were 3 bases for V and 4 bases for J; bases not matched to a gene: 5. The CDR3 runs to 14 residues. The CDR3 sequence: CASSHNDRVTEAFF. As DNA, the CDR3 is TGTGCCAGCAGCCACAACGACAGGGTCACTGAAGCTTTCTTT.

The rearrangement joins TRBV7-9 to TRBJ2-1; 9 nucleotides agree with TRBD1. CDR1 is SEHNR and CDR2 is FQNEAQ in the germline V gene (reference sequence). This CDR3 is 15 amino acids long. The V gene end was trimmed by 1 base and the J gene end by 6 bases; junction bases not matched to a gene: 4. In DNA, the CDR3 is TGTGCCAGCAGCTTAGGCGGGACAGGGTCCAATGAGCAGTTCTTC. This codes for CASSLGGTGSNEQFF. The full variable domain, in which reference TRBV7-9 and TRBJ2-1 provide the parts outside the CDR3, is DTGVSQNPRHKITKRGQNVTFRCDPISEHNRLYWYRQTLGQGPEFLTYFQNEAQLEKSRLLSDRFSAERPKGSFSTLEIQRTEQGDSAMYLCASSLGGTGSNEQFFGPGTRLTVL.

The V gene is TRBV19, the J gene TRBJ1-1; tentatively, D is TRBD1 (6 bases). V lost 5 bases and J lost 2, with 12 bases in between. Germline V CDR1 and CDR2: LNHDA, SQIVND (reference sequence). This CDR3 region has 14 residues. The CDR3 region is CASSPSGVNTEAFF. The CDR3, as DNA: TGTGCCAGTAGTCCGTCAGGGGTAAACACTGAAGCTTTCTTT.

This sequence joins TRBV21-1 and TRBJ2-1; no DNA check was done on the table's D call, TRBD2. TRBV21-1 is designated a pseudogene. The CDR3 extends over 12 amino acids. The CDR3 DNA follows: TGTGCCAGCAGCAAAAGCCTAAATGAGCAGTTCTTC. It translates to CASSKSLNEQFF.

This chain connects TRBV28 to TRBJ2-7; D ambiguous. CDR3 size: 14 residues. CDR1 is MDHEN, CDR2 SYDVKM, per germline. The V and J ends lost 10 bases and 1 base respectively, with 17 bases between them. The CDR3: CATFSGSASYEQYF. Here the CDR3 DNA reads TGTGCCACTTTTTCCGGGTCGGCGTCCTACGAGCAGTACTTC.

To note about this clone: Other DNA sequences of this sample code for an identical CDR3. The J gene is TRBJ1-1, the V gene TRBV6-5; tentative D call: TRBD1 (6 bases). V dropped 6 bases and J dropped 7 bases, with 9 bases sitting between them. Germline CDR1 and CDR2: MNHEY and SVGAGI. The CDR3 runs 11 residues. This chain's CDR3 is CASSLRGEAFF. DNA for the CDR3: TGTGCCAGCAGCCTCAGGGGTGAAGCTTTCTTT.

The genes are TRBV5-6 and TRBJ1-5; the D is unclear. Germline CDR1 SGHDT, CDR2 YYEEEE. V was shortened by 1 base and J by 3 bases, with 8 bases between the two germline ends. This CDR3 comprises 14 residues. CDR3: CASSLRGPNQPQHF. Written as DNA, the CDR3 is TGTGCCAGCAGCTTGAGAGGGCCCAATCAGCCCCAGCATTTT.

This sequence joins TRBV19 and TRBJ1-2; 10 bases match TRBD1. Germline V gene sequence: CDR1 LNHDA, CDR2 SQIVND (reference sequence). V lost 5 bases, J lost 4 bases, and 7 bases stayed unmatched. The CDR3 sequence is 15 residues long. The CDR3: CASSQLTGGGYGYTF. The CDR3 coding sequence is TGTGCCAGTAGTCAGTTGACAGGGGGCGGCTATGGCTACACCTTC.

Turning to this clone: One end of the junction fails to match germline, which may point to a read error. The chain links TRBV4-1 to TRBJ1-2, with a tentative D call TRBD1 (6 bases). Germline assignment: CDR1 MGHRA and CDR2 YSYEKL. The CDR3 loop spans 14 amino acids. Here the CDR3 reads CASSQVGRSPEGAF. The CDR3 DNA sequence: TGCGCCAGCAGCCAAGTAGGGAGATCCCCTGAGGGGGCCTTC.